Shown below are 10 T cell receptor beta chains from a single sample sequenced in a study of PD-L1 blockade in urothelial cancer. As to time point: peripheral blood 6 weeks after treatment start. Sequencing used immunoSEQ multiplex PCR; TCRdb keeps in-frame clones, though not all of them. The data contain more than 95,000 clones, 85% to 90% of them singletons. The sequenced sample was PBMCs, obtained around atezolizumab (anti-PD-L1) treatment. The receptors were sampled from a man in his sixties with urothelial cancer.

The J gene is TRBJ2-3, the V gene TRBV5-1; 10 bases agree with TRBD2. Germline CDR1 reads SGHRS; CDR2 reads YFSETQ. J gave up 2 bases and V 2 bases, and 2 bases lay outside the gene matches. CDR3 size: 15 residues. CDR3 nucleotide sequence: TGCGCCAGCAGCTTAGGGACTAGCGACACAGATACGCAGTATTTT. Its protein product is CASSLGTSDTDTQYF.

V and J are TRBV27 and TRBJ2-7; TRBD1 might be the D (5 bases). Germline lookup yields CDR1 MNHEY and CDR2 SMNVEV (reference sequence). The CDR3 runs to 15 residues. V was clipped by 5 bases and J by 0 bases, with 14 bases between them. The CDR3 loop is CASSIGAPNSYEQYF. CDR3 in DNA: TGTGCCAGCAGTATTGGGGCGCCAAACTCCTACGAGCAGTACTTC.

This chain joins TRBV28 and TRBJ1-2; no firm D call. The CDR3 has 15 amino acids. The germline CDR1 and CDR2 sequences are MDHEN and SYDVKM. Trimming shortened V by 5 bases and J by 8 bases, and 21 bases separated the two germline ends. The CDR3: CASSLFQAQIEGYTF. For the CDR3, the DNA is TGTGCCAGCAGTCTCTTCCAGGCCCAAATTGAGGGCTACACCTTC.

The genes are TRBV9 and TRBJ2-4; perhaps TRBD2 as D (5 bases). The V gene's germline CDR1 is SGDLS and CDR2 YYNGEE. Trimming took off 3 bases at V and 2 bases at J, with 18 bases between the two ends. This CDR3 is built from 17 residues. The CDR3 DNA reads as TGTGCCAGCAGCGGACCGGGAATAGCAGATTCCAAAAACATTCAGTACTTC. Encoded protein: CASSGPGIADSKNIQYF.

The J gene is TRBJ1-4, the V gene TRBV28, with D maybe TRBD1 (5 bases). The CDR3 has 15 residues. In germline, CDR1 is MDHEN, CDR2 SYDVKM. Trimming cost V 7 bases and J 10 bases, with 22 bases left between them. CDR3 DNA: TGTGCCAGCAACTCCGGGGGGTTAAAGGTGGGAAAACTGTTTTTT. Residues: CASNSGGLKVGKLFF.

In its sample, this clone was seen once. The CDR3 sequence: CASSSQLAVGNEQFF. The DNA for the CDR3 is TGCGCCAGCAGCTCACAACTAGCGGTCGGAAATGAGCAGTTCTTC. The J gene is TRBJ2-1, the V gene TRBV5-1, with TRBD2 matching 8 bases. There are 15 residues in the CDR3. Trimming cost V 3 bases and J 7 bases; bases outside gene matches: 9. Germline V CDR1 and CDR2: SGHRS, YFSETQ.

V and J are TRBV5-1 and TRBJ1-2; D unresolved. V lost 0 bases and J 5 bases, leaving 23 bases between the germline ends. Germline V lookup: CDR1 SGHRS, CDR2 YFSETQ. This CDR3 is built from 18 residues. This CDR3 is CASSLVVTETAPGYGYTF. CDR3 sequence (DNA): TGCGCCAGCAGCTTGGTAGTAACGGAGACCGCTCCGGGGTATGGCTACACCTTC.

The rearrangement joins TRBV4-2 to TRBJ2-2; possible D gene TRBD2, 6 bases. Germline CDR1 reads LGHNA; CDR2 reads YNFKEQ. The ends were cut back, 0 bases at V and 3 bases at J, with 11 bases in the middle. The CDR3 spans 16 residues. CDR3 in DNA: TGTGCCAGCAGCCAAGATGTCGGAGGGGACACCGGGGAGCTGTTTTTT. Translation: CASSQDVGGDTGELFF.

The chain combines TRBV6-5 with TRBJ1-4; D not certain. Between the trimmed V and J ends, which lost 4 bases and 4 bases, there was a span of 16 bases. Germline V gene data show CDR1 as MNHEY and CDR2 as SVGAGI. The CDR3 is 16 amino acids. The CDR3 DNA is TGTGCCAGCAGTTCCGTTGCGGCGCCGATTAATGAAAAACTGTTTTTT. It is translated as CASSSVAAPINEKLFF.

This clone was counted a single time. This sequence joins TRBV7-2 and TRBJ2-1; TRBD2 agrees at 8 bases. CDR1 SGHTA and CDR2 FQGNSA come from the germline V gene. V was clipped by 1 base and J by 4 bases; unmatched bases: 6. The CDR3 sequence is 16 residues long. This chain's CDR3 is CASSLDSGALYNEQFF. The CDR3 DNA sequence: TGTGCCAGCAGCTTAGATAGCGGGGCCCTATACAATGAGCAGTTCTTC.